This T cell receptor beta chain appears in the sequencing data of a study of cytomegalovirus exposure and HLA in healthy donors. In the case of this clone: Antigen unknown.

Germline V CDR1 and CDR2: SGHTS, YDEGEE. The CDR3 sequence is 13 residues long. Trimming took 2 bases from V and 6 from J; bases not matched to a gene: 5. Primers included in the PCR were 60 Vbeta and 13 Jbeta primers. Measured with immunoSEQ multiplex PCR; TCRdb has only the in-frame clones, and not every one. The table records about 160,000 clones, over 75% of them present only once. Study-wide results and limits: Researchers counted around 150 TCR beta chains as cytomegalovirus-associated. Most TCR sequences were rare, but some public TCRs occurred in many donors. What was likely a sequencing artifact was a cluster of highly shared sequence variants. As a later analysis showed, several of the most significant clusters appeared to be linked to common viral pathogens.

This TCR came from a woman in her thirties in good health and CMV-seronegative. The chain combines TRBV5-8 with TRBJ2-7; TRBD2 aligns across 7 bases. The sequencing sample was made of PBMCs. The CDR3: CASSFEGRGEQYF. The CDR3 bases are TGTGCCAGCAGCTTTGAAGGGAGGGGCGAGCAGTACTTC.